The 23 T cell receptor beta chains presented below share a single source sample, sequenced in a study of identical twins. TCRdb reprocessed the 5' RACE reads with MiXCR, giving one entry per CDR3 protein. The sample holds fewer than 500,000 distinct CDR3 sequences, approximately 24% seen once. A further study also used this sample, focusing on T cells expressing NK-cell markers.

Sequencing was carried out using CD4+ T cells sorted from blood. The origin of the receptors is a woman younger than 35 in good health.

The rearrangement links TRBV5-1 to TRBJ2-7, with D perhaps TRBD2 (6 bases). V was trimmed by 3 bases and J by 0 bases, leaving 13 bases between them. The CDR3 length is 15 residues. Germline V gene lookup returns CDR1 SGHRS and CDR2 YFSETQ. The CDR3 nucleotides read TGCGCCAGCAGCTGGGGGACTTCGAGCTCCTACGAGCAGTACTTC. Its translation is CASSWGTSSSYEQYF.

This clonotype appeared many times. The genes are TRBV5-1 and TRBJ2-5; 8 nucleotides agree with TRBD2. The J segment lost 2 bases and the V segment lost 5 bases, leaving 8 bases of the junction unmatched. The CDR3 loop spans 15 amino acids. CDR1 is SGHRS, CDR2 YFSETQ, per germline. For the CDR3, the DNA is TGCGCCAGCAGGACTGTAACTAGCGGACAAGAGACCCAGTACTTC. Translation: CASRTVTSGQETQYF.

Here the CDR3 reads CSARVQAGLHEQFF. The CDR3 DNA sequence: TGCAGTGCTAGAGTGCAAGCGGGTCTCCATGAGCAGTTCTTC. V gene TRBV20-1 combines with J gene TRBJ2-1; TRBD2 is a possible D gene (6 bases). Germline V gives CDR1 DFQATT, CDR2 SNEGSKA (reference sequence). V was shortened by 1 base and J by 8 bases, with 15 bases between the two germline ends. The CDR3 is made up of 14 amino acids.

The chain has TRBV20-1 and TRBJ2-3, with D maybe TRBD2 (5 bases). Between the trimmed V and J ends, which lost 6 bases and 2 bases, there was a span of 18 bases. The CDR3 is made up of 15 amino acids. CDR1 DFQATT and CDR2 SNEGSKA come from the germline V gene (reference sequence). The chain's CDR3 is CSAPEAETFTDTQYF. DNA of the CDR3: TGCAGTGCCCCAGAAGCGGAAACATTCACAGATACGCAGTATTTT.

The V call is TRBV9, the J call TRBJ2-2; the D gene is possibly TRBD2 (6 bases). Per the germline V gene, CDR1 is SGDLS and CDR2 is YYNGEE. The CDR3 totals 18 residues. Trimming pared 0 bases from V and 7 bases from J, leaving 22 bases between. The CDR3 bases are TGTGCCAGCAGCGTAGGTGGGGCCCAACCTAGGAGGGACGGGGAGCTGTTTTTT. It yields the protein CASSVGGAQPRRDGELFF.

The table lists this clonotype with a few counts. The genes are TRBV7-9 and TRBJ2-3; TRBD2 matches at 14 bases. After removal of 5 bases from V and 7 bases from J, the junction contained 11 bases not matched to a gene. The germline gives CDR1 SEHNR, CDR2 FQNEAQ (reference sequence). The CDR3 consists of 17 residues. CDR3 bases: TGTGCCAGCAGCATACGAGGGACTAGCGGGGGCCATTATACGCAGTATTTT. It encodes CASSIRGTSGGHYTQYF.

In DNA form, the CDR3 reads TGCAGCGTTGAAGATACGGGGGGGTTTAACATTCAGTACTTC. This sequence encodes CSVEDTGGFNIQYF. The gene calls are TRBV29-1 and TRBJ2-4; TRBD2 matches at 8 bases. Germline assignment: CDR1 SQVTM and CDR2 ANQGSEA. The CDR3 runs to 14 residues. After removal of 0 bases from V and 7 bases from J, the junction contained 5 bases not matched to a gene.

CDR3 nucleotide sequence: TGTGCCAGCATCCTAGCGGGGGCGCTCACCGGGGAGCTGTTTTTT. Residues: CASILAGALTGELFF. This chain connects TRBV12-3 or TRBV12-4 to TRBJ2-2; TRBD2 matches 10 bases. The trim removed 7 bases at V and 4 bases at J, leaving 6 bases unmatched. There are 15 residues in the CDR3.

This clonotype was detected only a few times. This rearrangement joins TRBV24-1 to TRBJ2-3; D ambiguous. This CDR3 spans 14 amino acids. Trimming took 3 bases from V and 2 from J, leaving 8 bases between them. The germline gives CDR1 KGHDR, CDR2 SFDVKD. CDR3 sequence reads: CATSDPTTTDTQYF. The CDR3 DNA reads TGTGCCACCAGTGATCCAACCACCACAGATACGCAGTATTTT.

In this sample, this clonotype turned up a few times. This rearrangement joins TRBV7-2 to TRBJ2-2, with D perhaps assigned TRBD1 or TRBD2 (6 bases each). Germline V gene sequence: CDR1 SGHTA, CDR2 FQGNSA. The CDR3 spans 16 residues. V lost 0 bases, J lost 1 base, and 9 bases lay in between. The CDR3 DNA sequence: TGTGCCAGCAGCTTAGCGGGGGGCGGGAACACCGGGGAGCTGTTTTTT. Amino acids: CASSLAGGGNTGELFF.

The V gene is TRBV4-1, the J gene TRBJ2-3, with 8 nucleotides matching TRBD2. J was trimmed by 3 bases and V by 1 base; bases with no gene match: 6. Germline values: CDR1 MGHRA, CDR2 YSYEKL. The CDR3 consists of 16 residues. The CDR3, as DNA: TGCGCCAGCAGCCAAGGGAGCGGGAGTCGGACAGATACGCAGTATTTT. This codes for CASSQGSGSRTDTQYF.

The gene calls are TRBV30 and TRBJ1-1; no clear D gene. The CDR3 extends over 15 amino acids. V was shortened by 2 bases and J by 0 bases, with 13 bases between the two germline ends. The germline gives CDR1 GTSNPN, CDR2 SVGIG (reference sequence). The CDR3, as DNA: TGTGCCTGGAGTAGACGGGCAGAGATGAACACTGAAGCTTTCTTT. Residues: CAWSRRAEMNTEAFF. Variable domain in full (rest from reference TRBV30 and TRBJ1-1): SQTIHQWPATLVQPVGSPLSLECTVEGTSNPNLYWYRQAAGRGLQLLFYSVGIGQISSEVPQNLSASRPQDRQFILSSKKLLLSDSGFYLCAWSRRAEMNTEAFFGQGTRLTVV.

CDR3 DNA: TGTGCCAGCAGCAAAGGGACCCCAGGGGCAGATACGCAGTATTTT. Translation: CASSKGTPGADTQYF. The rearrangement links TRBV9 to TRBJ2-3; perhaps TRBD1 as D (6 bases). Trimming shortened V by 4 bases and J by 4 bases, and 16 bases separated the two germline ends. The CDR3 covers 15 residues. CDR1 is SGDLS, CDR2 YYNGEE, per germline.

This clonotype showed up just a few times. This CDR3 is CASSLGPETAFF. The CDR3 nucleotides are TGTGCCAGCAGCTTAGGGCCAGAGACGGCGTTTTTT. The V and J genes are TRBV7-9 and TRBJ1-4; no clear D. Trimming shortened V by 1 base and J by 16 bases, and 13 bases separated the two germline ends. The V gene's germline CDR1 is SEHNR and CDR2 FQNEAQ (reference sequence). The CDR3 is 12 residues long. The whole variable domain, remainder taken from reference TRBV7-9 and TRBJ1-4, is DTGVSQNPRHKITKRGQNVTFRCDPISEHNRLYWYRQTLGQGPEFLTYFQNEAQLEKSRLLSDRFSAERPKGSFSTLEIQRTEQGDSAMYLCASSLGPETAFFGSGTQLSVL.

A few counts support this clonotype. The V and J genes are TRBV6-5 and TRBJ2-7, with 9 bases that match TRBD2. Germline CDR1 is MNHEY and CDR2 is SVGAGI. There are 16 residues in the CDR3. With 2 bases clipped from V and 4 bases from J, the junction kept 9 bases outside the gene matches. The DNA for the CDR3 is TGTGCCAGCAGTTACCGGCCTAGCGGGGATGGATACGAGCAGTACTTC. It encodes CASSYRPSGDGYEQYF.

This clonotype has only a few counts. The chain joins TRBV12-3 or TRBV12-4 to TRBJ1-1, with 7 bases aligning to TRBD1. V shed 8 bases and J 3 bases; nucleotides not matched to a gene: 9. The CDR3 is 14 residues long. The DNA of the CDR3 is TGTGCCAGCTTTAAGGGGGCTGTGGACACTGAAGCTTTCTTT. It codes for CASFKGAVDTEAFF.

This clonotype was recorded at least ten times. CDR3 loop: CASSVSGPSEQYF. The CDR3 DNA sequence: TGTGCCAGCAGTGTTAGCGGGCCTAGCGAGCAGTACTTC. J is TRBJ2-7 and V is TRBV12-3 or TRBV12-4, with 7 bases lining up with TRBD2. Germline trimming cut 5 bases from V and 6 bases from J; bases unmatched to any gene: 7. CDR3 length: 13 amino acids.

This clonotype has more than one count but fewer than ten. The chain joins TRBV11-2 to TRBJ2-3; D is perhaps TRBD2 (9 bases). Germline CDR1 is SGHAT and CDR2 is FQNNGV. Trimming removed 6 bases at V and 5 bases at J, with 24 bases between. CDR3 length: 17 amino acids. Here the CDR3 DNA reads TGTGCCAGCAGTCGAGCGACTAGCGGCACAGGGGGAGATACGCAGTATTTT. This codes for CASSRATSGTGGDTQYF.

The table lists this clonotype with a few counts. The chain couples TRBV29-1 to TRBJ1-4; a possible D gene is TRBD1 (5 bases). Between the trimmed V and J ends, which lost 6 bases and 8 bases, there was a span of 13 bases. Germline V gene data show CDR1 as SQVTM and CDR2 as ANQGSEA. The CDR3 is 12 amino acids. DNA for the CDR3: TGCAGCGTGAGGGGTGGGGGAGAAAAACTGTTTTTT. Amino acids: CSVRGGGEKLFF. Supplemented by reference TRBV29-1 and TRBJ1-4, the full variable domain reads SAVISQKPSRDICQRGTSLTIQCQVDSQVTMMFWYRQQPGQSLTLIATANQGSEATYESGFVIDKFPISRPNLTFSTLTVSNMSPEDSSIYLCSVRGGGEKLFFGSGTQLSVL.

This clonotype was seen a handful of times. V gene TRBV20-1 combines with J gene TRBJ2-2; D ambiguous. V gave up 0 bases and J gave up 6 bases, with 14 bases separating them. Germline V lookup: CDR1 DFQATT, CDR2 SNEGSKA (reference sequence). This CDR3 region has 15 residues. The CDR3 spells CSARDGRVTSGELFF. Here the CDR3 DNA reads TGCAGTGCTAGAGATGGCCGAGTAACCTCCGGGGAGCTGTTTTTT.

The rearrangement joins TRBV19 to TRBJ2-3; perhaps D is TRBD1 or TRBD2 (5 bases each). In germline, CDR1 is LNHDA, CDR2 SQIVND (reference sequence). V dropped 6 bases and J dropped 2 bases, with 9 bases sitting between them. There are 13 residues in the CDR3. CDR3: CASRGPATDTQYF. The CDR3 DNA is TGTGCCAGTAGGGGACCTGCCACAGATACGCAGTATTTT. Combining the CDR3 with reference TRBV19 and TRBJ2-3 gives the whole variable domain DGGITQSPKYLFRKEGQNVTLSCEQNLNHDAMYWYRQDPGQGLRLIYYSQIVNDFQKGDIAEGYSVSREKKESFPLTVTSAQKNPTAFYLCASRGPATDTQYFGPGTRLTVL.

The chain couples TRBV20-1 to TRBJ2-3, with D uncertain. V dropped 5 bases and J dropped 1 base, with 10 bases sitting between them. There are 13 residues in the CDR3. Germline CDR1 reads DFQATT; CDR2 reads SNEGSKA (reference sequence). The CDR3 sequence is CSAPSSRTDTQYF. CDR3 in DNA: TGCAGTGCTCCCTCCTCCCGCACAGATACGCAGTATTTT.

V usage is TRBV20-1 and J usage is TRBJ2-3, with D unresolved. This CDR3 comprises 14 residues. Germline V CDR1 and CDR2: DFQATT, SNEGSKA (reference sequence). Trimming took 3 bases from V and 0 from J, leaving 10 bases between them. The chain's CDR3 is CSASRPGSTDTQYF. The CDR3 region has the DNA TGCAGTGCTAGTCGACCGGGCAGCACAGATACGCAGTATTTT.